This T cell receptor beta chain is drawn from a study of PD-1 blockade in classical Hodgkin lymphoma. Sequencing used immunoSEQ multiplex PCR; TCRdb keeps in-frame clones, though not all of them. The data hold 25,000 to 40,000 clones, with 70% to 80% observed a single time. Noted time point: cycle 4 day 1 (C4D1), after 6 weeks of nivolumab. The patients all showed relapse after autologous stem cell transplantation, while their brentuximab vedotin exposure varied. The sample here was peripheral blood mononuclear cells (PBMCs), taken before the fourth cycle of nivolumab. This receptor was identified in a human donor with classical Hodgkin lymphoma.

CDR3 in DNA: TGTGCCAGCAGCAAAGGTGGGACTAGCGGGAAGCTAGTTTCGGCTGAAGGAGGCACGCAGTATTTT. Protein: CASSKGGTSGKLVSAEGGTQYF. The chain couples TRBV21-1 to TRBJ2-3; no DNA check was done on the table's D call, TRBD2. TRBV21-1 is reported as a pseudogene. This CDR3 is built from 22 residues.